The 26 T cell receptor beta chains in this list originate from one sample, sequenced in a study of vaccination and CD4 T cells after COVID-19. The study sequenced cultured CD4+ T cell DNA using the Oncomine TCR Beta short-read assay. One entry per CDR3 protein, called by TCRdb with MiXCR from the PCR reads. The table has roughly 10,000 distinct CDR3 sequences, roughly 50% seen once. The sample's treatment: approximately nine-day PBMC culture with coronavirus spike peptide pools or control peptides (ViraFEST assay). These receptors have no known antigen. Input material: CD4+ T cells from blood, cultured in vitro. The receptors originated from a human donor who had recovered from COVID-19.

The chain has TRBV20-1 and TRBJ2-7; 9 positions agree with TRBD2. V dropped 5 bases and J dropped 5; count of bases not matched to a gene: 10. This CDR3 spans 14 amino acids. The germline gives CDR1 DFQATT, CDR2 SNEGSKA (reference sequence). CDR3 protein: CSAGARLAGNEQYF. CDR3 coding DNA: TGCAGTGCTGGGGCGAGGCTAGCGGGGAACGAGCAGTACTTC.

The rearrangement links TRBV19 to TRBJ1-2; no reliable D call. Germline assignment: CDR1 LNHDA and CDR2 SQIVND (reference sequence). The CDR3 extends over 14 amino acids. With 5 bases removed from V and 8 bases from J, the gap between germline ends came to 18 bases. The CDR3 here is CASSGQLATGGYTF. CDR3 nucleotide sequence: TGTGCCAGTAGTGGTCAGTTGGCTACTGGGGGCTACACCTTC.

This chain joins TRBV6-1 and TRBJ2-7, with TRBD1 matching 11 bases. From germline, CDR1 is MNHNS and CDR2 SASEGT. CDR3 length: 16 amino acids. With V trimmed by 4 bases and J by 5 bases, 10 bases remained unmatched. The CDR3 sequence: CASSVSGTGGSDEQYF. In DNA form, the CDR3 reads TGTGCCAGCAGTGTATCCGGGACAGGGGGAAGCGACGAGCAGTACTTC.

This clonotype was counted between two and nine times. The chain employs TRBV6-4 and TRBJ1-2; D possibly corresponds to TRBD1 (6 bases). Germline CDR1 reads MRHNA; CDR2 reads SNTAGT. The CDR3 covers 16 residues. The ends were cut back, 2 bases at V and 8 bases at J, with 21 bases in the middle. The CDR3 sequence is CASSDKVVGGAYGYTF. For the CDR3, the DNA is TGTGCCAGCAGTGACAAGGTGGTAGGGGGGGCCTACGGCTACACCTTC.

The chain combines TRBV5-1 with TRBJ2-5, with D perhaps matching TRBD2 (5 bases). V was trimmed by 0 bases and J by 6 bases, leaving 12 bases between them. The CDR3 contains 14 residues. Germline V CDR1 and CDR2: SGHRS, YFSETQ. CDR3 DNA: TGCGCCAGCAGCTTGGGGGCAGGAGGAAAGACCCAGTACTTC. Translated, it gives CASSLGAGGKTQYF.

This rearrangement joins TRBV25-1 to TRBJ2-7, with 9 bases identical to TRBD2. This CDR3 has 14 amino acids. Losses at the gene ends were 6 bases for V and 3 bases for J; bases not matched to a gene: 6. CDR1 and CDR2 from the germline V gene are MGHDK and SYGVNS. CDR3 bases: TGTGCCAGCAGCTTACTAGCGGGTTACTACGAGCAGTACTTC. Translating it yields CASSLLAGYYEQYF.

The chain couples TRBV11-2 to TRBJ1-1, with D possibly matching TRBD1 (5 bases). The germline V gene has CDR1 SGHAT and CDR2 FQNNGV. V was cut by 2 bases and J by 1 base, with 20 bases left in between. The CDR3 has 18 amino acids. CDR3 coding DNA: TGTGCCAGCAGCTTAAACGGGGTTCGGACAAACTCGAACACTGAAGCTTTCTTT. Translated, it gives CASSLNGVRTNSNTEAFF.

This clonotype was found a few times. V usage is TRBV27 and J usage is TRBJ1-2; D perhaps matches TRBD1 (6 bases). Per germline, CDR1 MNHEY and CDR2 SMNVEV (reference sequence). This CDR3 comprises 15 residues. V lost 6 bases and J lost 8, with 22 bases in between. The CDR3 DNA is TGTGCCAGCAGGGGGGCTGGAAATGGGGGCGAGGGCTACACCTTC. Amino acid sequence: CASRGAGNGGEGYTF.

The chain joins TRBV7-8 to TRBJ1-1; 8 bases map to TRBD1. Germline loops: CDR1 SGHVS, CDR2 FQNEAQ. V gave up 5 bases and J gave up 0 bases; unmatched junction bases: 8. The CDR3 covers 16 residues. The CDR3 spells CASSPQTGEMNTEAFF. As DNA, the CDR3 is TGTGCCAGCAGCCCACAGACAGGGGAGATGAACACTGAAGCTTTCTTT. The full variable domain, completed using reference TRBV7-8 and TRBJ1-1, is GAGVSQSPRYKVAKRGQDVALRCDPISGHVSLFWYQQALGQGPEFLTYFQNEAQLDKSGLPSDRFFAERPEGSVSTLKIQRTQQEDSAVYLCASSPQTGEMNTEAFFGQGTRLTVV.

This chain connects TRBV20-1 to TRBJ1-5, with 8 bases matching TRBD1. CDR1 DFQATT and CDR2 SNEGSKA come from the germline V gene (reference sequence). This CDR3 has 19 residues. The CDR3 DNA follows: TGCAGCGGCGTCCCCCCGGGACAGGCGTTTAGTTGGAGCAATCAGCCCCAGCATTTT. It specifies CSGVPPGQAFSWSNQPQHF.

The rearrangement joins TRBV29-1 to TRBJ2-7, with 9 bases fitting TRBD1. Looked up from germline, CDR1 is SQVTM and CDR2 is ANQGSEA. The CDR3 runs to 12 residues. The V gene end was trimmed by 6 bases and the J gene end by 4 bases; junction bases not matched to a gene: 4. This chain's CDR3 is CSVGTGLYEQYF. In nucleotides, the CDR3 is TGCAGCGTAGGGACAGGGTTGTACGAGCAGTACTTC.

The chain couples TRBV30 to TRBJ1-6; no reliable D call. Germline V gene lookup returns CDR1 GTSNPN and CDR2 SVGIG (reference sequence). The CDR3 has 12 residues. V lost 0 bases and J lost 12, with 9 bases in between. CDR3 nucleotides: TGTGCCTGGAGTGTAACCGAGCGACCCCTCCACTTT. Its protein is CAWSVTERPLHF.

The chain recombines TRBV7-8 with TRBJ1-3, with D uncertain. Germline loops: CDR1 SGHVS, CDR2 FQNEAQ. The CDR3 contains 15 residues. The germline V and J ends were trimmed by 4 bases and 0 bases, with 10 bases remaining between them. The CDR3 coding sequence is TGTGCCAGCAGCTCAGCAGTCCTCTCTGGAAACACCATATATTTT. Encoded protein: CASSSAVLSGNTIYF.

V gene TRBV6-1 combines with J gene TRBJ1-1; the D is unclear. Germline loops: CDR1 MNHNS, CDR2 SASEGT. The CDR3 sequence is 16 residues long. V was trimmed by 6 bases and J by 1 base, leaving 18 bases between them. CDR3 loop: CASRITLPGRNTEAFF. The CDR3 DNA sequence: TGTGCCAGCAGGATTACCCTACCGGGGAGGAACACTGAAGCTTTCTTT.

The J gene is TRBJ2-7, the V gene TRBV14; TRBD2 matches 14 bases. Losses at the gene ends were 4 bases for V and 0 bases for J; bases not matched to a gene: 11. This CDR3 contains 19 residues. The germline gives CDR1 SGHDN, CDR2 FVKESK. The CDR3 DNA is TGTGCCAGCAGCCCCTTTTGGACTAGCGGGAGGATCGCCTCCTACGAGCAGTACTTC. It codes for CASSPFWTSGRIASYEQYF.

The genes are TRBV20-1 and TRBJ2-1; D is perhaps TRBD1 (5 bases). In germline, CDR1 is DFQATT, CDR2 SNEGSKA (reference sequence). The CDR3 length is 11 residues. Trimming stripped 2 bases from V and 6 bases from J, with 5 bases between. CDR3 bases: TGCAGTGCTAGAAGGGGCAATGAGCAGTTCTTC. Translated, it gives CSARRGNEQFF.

The chain has TRBV7-8 and TRBJ2-7; 15 nucleotides agree with TRBD2. J gave up 6 bases and V 4 bases, and 7 bases lay outside the gene matches. CDR1 SGHVS and CDR2 FQNEAQ come from the germline V gene. The CDR3 is 16 amino acids. Written as DNA, the CDR3 is TGTGCCAGCAGCTCCCTGGGACTAGCGGGAGGAGCCGAGCAGTACTTC. Protein product: CASSSLGLAGGAEQYF.

The V call is TRBV15, the J call TRBJ2-5, with 12 bases that match TRBD2. CDR1 is LNHNV and CDR2 is YYDKDF in the germline V gene (reference sequence). Trimming took 0 bases from V and 5 from J; bases not matched to a gene: 4. The CDR3 length is 16 residues. Here the CDR3 DNA reads TGTGCCACCAGCAGAGACCCTAGCGGGAGGGGGGAGACCCAGTACTTC. Amino acid sequence: CATSRDPSGRGETQYF.

This rearrangement joins TRBV10-3 to TRBJ2-7; TRBD2 is a possible D gene (6 bases). CDR1 and CDR2 (germline): ENHRY, SYGVKD. V was clipped by 6 bases and J by 2 bases, with 11 bases between them. The CDR3 spans 13 residues. The CDR3: CAIRGTETYEQYF. The DNA of the CDR3 is TGTGCCATCAGAGGGACTGAAACCTACGAGCAGTACTTC.

This clonotype was counted a few times. V is TRBV27 and J is TRBJ2-7; TRBD1 might be the D (6 bases). V lost 4 bases and J lost 7, with 8 bases in between. Germline V gene data show CDR1 as MNHEY and CDR2 as SMNVEV (reference sequence). This CDR3 comprises 11 residues. The CDR3 is CASSSRGEQYF. For the CDR3, the DNA is TGTGCCAGCAGTTCCAGGGGAGAGCAGTACTTC.

This clonotype has more than one count but fewer than ten. The chain uses TRBV20-1 and TRBJ1-5; a possible D gene is TRBD1 (5 bases). This CDR3 spans 12 amino acids. Trimming removed 7 bases at V and 4 bases at J, with 11 bases between. Germline V gene data show CDR1 as DFQATT and CDR2 as SNEGSKA (reference sequence). The CDR3 bases are TGCAGTGTATATCAGGGAAATCAGCCCCAGCATTTT. It encodes CSVYQGNQPQHF.

This clonotype was seen more than once but under ten times. The chain couples TRBV11-3 to TRBJ2-3, with TRBD2 matching 14 bases. The germline V gene encodes CDR1 SGHNT and CDR2 YENEEA. The CDR3 length is 19 residues. Losses at the gene ends were 4 bases for V and 2 bases for J; bases not matched to a gene: 11. CDR3 sequence: CASSSPPGTSGGPTDTQYF. The CDR3, as DNA: TGTGCCAGCAGCTCCCCGCCCGGGACTAGCGGGGGCCCCACAGATACGCAGTATTTT. Combining the CDR3 with reference TRBV11-3 and TRBJ2-3 gives the whole variable domain EAGVVQSPRYKIIEKKQPVAFWCNPISGHNTLYWYLQNLGQGPELLIRYENEEAVDDSQLPKDRFSAERLKGVDSTLKIQPAELGDSAVYLCASSSPPGTSGGPTDTQYFGPGTRLTVL.

The chain joins TRBV6-2 or TRBV6-3 to TRBJ1-5, with 8 bases matching TRBD1. Germline trimming cut 0 bases from V and 5 bases from J; bases unmatched to any gene: 3. Germline V gene data show CDR1 as MNHEY and CDR2 as SVGEGT. The CDR3 loop spans 15 amino acids. The CDR3 is CASSYSSGGHQPQHF. The CDR3 DNA reads as TGTGCCAGCAGTTACTCGTCAGGGGGCCATCAGCCCCAGCATTTT.

This clonotype was observed once. The CDR3 DNA sequence: TGTGCCAGCAGAAAAGAGAGGGACAGTTCTTTTGAAGCTTTCTTT. Translated, it gives CASRKERDSSFEAFF. V is TRBV27 and J is TRBJ1-1, with 7 bases identical to TRBD1. CDR1 is MNHEY, CDR2 SMNVEV, per germline (reference sequence). CDR3 length: 15 amino acids. Trimming removed 6 bases from V and 7 bases from J; junction bases left unmatched: 14.

This clonotype is deemed medium-sized (0.01 to 0.1%). The chain recombines TRBV28 with TRBJ1-1; 7 bases are a match to TRBD1. Losses at the gene ends were 5 bases for V and 2 bases for J; bases not matched to a gene: 5. CDR1 is MDHEN, CDR2 SYDVKM, per germline. CDR3 length: 14 amino acids. CDR3 sequence: CASSPGQPNTEAFF. In DNA, the CDR3 is TGTGCCAGCAGTCCGGGACAGCCAAACACTGAAGCTTTCTTT.

This clonotype occurred a few times. The chain recombines TRBV19 with TRBJ2-4; D unclear. V lost 2 bases and J lost 0, with 11 bases in between. The CDR3 has 16 residues. Germline CDR1 is LNHDA and CDR2 is SQIVND (reference sequence). CDR3 nucleotide sequence: TGTGCCAGTAGTATAATAAATTCCTTAGCCAAAAACATTCAGTACTTC. Amino acid sequence: CASSIINSLAKNIQYF.